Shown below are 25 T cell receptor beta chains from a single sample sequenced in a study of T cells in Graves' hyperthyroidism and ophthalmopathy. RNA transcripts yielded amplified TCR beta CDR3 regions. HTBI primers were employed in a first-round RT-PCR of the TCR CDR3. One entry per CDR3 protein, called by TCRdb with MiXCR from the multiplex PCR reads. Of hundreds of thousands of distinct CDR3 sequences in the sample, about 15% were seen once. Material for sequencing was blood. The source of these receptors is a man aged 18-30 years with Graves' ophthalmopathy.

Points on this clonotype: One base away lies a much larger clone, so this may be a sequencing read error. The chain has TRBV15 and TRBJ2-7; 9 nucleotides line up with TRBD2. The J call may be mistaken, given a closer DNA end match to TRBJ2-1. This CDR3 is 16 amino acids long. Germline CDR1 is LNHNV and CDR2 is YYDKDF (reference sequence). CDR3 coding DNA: TGTGCCACCAGCAGTGGAAGCGGGAGGCTGTCTTACGAGCAGTTCTTC. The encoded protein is CATSSGSGRLSYEQFF.

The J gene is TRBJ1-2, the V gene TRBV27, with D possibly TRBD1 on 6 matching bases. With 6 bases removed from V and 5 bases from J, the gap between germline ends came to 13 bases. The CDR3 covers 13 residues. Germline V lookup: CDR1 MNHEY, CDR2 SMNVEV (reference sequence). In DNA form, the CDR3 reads TGTGCCAGCAGGCCGGGACAATTTTATGGCTACACCTTC. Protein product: CASRPGQFYGYTF.

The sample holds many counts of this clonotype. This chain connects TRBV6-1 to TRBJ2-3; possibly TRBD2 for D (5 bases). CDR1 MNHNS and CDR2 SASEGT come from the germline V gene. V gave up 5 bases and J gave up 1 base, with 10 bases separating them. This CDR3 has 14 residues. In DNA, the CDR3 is TGTGCCAGCAGTTCCGGGGTCGGCACAGATACGCAGTATTTT. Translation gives CASSSGVGTDTQYF.

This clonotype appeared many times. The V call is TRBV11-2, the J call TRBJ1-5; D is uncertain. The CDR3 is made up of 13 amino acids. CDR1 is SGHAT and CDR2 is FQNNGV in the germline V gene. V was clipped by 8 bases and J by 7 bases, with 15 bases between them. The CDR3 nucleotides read TGTGCCAGCTCCCTATTTAGGTGGCAGCCCCAGCATTTT. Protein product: CASSLFRWQPQHF.

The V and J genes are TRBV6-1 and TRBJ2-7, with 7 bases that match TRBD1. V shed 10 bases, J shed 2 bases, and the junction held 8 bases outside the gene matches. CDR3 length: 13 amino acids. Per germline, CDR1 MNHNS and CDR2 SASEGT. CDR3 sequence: CATVQGLPYEQYF. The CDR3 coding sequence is TGTGCCACCGTACAGGGGCTCCCCTACGAGCAGTACTTC.

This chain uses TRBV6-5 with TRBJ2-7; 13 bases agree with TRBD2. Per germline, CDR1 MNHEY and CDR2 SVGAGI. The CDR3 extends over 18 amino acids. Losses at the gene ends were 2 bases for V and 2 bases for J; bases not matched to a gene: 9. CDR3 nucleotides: TGTGCCAGCAGTTACCCTACTAGCGGGAGGGCCTTTGCCTACGAGCAGTACTTC. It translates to CASSYPTSGRAFAYEQYF.

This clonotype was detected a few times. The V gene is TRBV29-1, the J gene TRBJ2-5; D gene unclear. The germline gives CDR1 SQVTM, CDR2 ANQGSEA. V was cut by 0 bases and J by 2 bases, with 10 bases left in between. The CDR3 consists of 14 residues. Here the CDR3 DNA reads TGCAGCGTTGAAGATCTGGGTGTACAAGAGACCCAGTACTTC. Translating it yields CSVEDLGVQETQYF.

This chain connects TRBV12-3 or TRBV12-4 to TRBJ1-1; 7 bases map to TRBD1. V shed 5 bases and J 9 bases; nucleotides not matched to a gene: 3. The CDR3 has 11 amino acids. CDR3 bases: TGTGCCAGCAGTCCGGGACAGAAAGCTTTCTTT. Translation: CASSPGQKAFF.

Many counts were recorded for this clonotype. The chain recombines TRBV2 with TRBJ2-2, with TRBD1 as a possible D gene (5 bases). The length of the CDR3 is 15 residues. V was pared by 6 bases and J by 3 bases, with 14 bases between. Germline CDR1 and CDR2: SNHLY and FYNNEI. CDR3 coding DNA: TGTGCCAGCAGGGGGAAGGGGCTGTACACCGGGGAGCTGTTTTTT. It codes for CASRGKGLYTGELFF.

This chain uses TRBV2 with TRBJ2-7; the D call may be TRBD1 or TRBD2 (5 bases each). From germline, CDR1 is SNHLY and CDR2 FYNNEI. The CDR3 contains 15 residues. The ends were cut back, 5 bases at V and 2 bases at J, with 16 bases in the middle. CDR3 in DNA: TGTGCCAGCAGTCCCGGACGGGACGTAACCTACGAGCAGTACTTC. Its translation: CASSPGRDVTYEQYF.

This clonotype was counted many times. The CDR3 protein is CASSVGGGAYQETQYF. The CDR3, as DNA: TGTGCCAGCAGCGTAGGAGGGGGCGCGTACCAAGAGACCCAGTACTTC. This sequence joins TRBV9 and TRBJ2-5, with 7 nucleotides matching TRBD1. CDR1 is SGDLS, CDR2 YYNGEE, per germline. After removal of 0 bases from V and 0 bases from J, the junction contained 5 bases not matched to a gene. This CDR3 comprises 16 residues. Full variable domain (rest looked up from reference TRBV9 and TRBJ2-5): DSGVTQTPKHLITATGQRVTLRCSPRSGDLSVYWYQQSLDQGLQFLIQYYNGEERAKGNILERFSAQQFPDLHSELNLSSLELGDSALYFCASSVGGGAYQETQYFGPGTRLLVL.

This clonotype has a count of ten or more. The CDR3 DNA follows: TGTGCCAGCAGTTGGAACAGGGGGCTTAAAGAGCAGTACTTC. It yields the protein CASSWNRGLKEQYF. The V call is TRBV27, the J call TRBJ2-7; 9 bases line up with TRBD1. The length of the CDR3 is 14 residues. CDR1 and CDR2 from the germline V gene are MNHEY and SMNVEV (reference sequence). The J segment lost 7 bases and the V segment lost 4 bases, leaving 8 bases of the junction unmatched.

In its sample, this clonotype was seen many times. CDR3 protein: CAISGLAGYNEQFF. The CDR3 DNA follows: TGTGCCATCAGTGGGCTAGCGGGGTACAATGAGCAGTTCTTC. The chain employs TRBV10-3 and TRBJ2-1; TRBD2 aligns across 9 bases. Germline CDR1 ENHRY, CDR2 SYGVKD. V shed 4 bases and J 4 bases; nucleotides not matched to a gene: 2. The CDR3 sequence is 14 residues long.

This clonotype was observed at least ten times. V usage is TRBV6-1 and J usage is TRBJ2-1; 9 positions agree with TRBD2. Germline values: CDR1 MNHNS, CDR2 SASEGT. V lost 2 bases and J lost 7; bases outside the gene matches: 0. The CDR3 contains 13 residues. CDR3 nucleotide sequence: TGTGCCAGCAGTGAAACTAGCGGGAATGAGCAGTTCTTC. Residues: CASSETSGNEQFF.

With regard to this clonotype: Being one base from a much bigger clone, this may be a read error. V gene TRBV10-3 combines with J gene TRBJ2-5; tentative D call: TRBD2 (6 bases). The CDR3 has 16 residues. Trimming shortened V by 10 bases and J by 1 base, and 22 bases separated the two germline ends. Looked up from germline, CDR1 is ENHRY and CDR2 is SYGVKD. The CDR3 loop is CATIARSRGFQETQYF. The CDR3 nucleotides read TGTGCCACAATAGCCCGTAGCCGGGGGTTCCAAGAGACCCAGTACTTC.

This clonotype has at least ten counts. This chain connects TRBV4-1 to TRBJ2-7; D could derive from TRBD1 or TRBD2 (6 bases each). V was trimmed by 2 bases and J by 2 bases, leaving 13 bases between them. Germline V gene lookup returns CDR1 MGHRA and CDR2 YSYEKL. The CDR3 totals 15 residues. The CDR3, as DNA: TGCGCCAGCAGCCAACTCGGGGGCGCGCCCTACGAGCAGTACTTC. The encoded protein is CASSQLGGAPYEQYF.

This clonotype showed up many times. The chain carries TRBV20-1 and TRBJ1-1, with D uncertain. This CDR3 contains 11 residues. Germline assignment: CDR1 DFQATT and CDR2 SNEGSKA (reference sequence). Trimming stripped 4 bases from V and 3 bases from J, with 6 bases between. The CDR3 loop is CSAIRDTEAFF. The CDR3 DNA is TGCAGTGCTATTAGAGACACTGAAGCTTTCTTT.

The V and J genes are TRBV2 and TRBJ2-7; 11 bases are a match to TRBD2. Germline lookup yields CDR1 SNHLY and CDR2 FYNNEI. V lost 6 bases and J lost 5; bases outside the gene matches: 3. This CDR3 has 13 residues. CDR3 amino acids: CASSLAGGNEQYF. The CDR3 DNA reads TGTGCCAGCAGCCTAGCGGGAGGAAACGAGCAGTACTTC.

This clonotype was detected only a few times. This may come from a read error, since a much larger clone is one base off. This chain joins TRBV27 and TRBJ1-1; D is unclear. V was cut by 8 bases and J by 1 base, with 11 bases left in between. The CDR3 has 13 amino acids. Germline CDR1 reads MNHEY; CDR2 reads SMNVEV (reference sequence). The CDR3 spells CASRPLKNTEAFF. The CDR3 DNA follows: TGTGCCAGCCGACCCCTCAAGAACACTGAAGCTTTCTTT.

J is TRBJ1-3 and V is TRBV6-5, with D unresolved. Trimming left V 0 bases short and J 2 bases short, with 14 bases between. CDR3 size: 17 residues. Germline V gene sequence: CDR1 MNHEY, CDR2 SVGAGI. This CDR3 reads CASSYSTRATPGNTIYF. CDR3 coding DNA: TGTGCCAGCAGTTACTCGACAAGGGCCACCCCTGGAAACACCATATATTTT.

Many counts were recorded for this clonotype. Here the CDR3 reads CASSEPLRATYEQYF. CDR3 DNA sequence: TGTGCCAGCTCAGAGCCTCTCAGGGCCACCTACGAGCAGTACTTC. The chain uses TRBV18 and TRBJ2-7, with D possibly matching TRBD1 (5 bases). CDR1 is KGHSH, CDR2 LQKENI, per germline. The CDR3 is made up of 15 amino acids. The V gene lost 5 bases and the J gene lost 2 bases, with 16 bases spanning the gap.

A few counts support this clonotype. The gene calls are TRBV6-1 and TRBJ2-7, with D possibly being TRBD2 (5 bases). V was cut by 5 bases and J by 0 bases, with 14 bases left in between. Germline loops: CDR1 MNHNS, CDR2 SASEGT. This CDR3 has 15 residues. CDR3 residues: CASSSGLRHSYEQYF. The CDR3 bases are TGTGCCAGCAGTTCGGGATTGCGCCACTCCTACGAGCAGTACTTC.

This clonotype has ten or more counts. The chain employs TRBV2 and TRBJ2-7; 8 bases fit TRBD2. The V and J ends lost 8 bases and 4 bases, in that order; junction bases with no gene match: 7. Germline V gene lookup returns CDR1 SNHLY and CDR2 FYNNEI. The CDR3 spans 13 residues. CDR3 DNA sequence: TGTGCCAGCTCGGGGGGGATAAGGTACGAGCAGTACTTC. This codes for CASSGGIRYEQYF. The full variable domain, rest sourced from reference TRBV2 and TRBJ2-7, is EPEVTQTPSHQVTQMGQEVILRCVPISNHLYFYWYRQILGQKVEFLVSFYNNEISEKSEIFDDQFSVERPDGSNFTLKIRSTKLEDSAMYFCASSGGIRYEQYFGPGTRLTVT.

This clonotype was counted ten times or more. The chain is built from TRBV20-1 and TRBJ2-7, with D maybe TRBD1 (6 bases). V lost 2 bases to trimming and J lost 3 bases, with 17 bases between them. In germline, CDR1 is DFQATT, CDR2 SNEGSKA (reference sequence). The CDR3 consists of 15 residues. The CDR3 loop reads CSARYRDKLRYEQYF. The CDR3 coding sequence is TGCAGTGCTAGATACCGGGACAAGCTACGCTACGAGCAGTACTTC.

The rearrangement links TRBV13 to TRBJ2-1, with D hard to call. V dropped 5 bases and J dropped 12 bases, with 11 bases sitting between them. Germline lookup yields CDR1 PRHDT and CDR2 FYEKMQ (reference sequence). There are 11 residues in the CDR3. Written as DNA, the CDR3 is TGTGCCAGCAGCCGCCGTTCTCGGCAGTTCTTC. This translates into CASSRRSRQFF.